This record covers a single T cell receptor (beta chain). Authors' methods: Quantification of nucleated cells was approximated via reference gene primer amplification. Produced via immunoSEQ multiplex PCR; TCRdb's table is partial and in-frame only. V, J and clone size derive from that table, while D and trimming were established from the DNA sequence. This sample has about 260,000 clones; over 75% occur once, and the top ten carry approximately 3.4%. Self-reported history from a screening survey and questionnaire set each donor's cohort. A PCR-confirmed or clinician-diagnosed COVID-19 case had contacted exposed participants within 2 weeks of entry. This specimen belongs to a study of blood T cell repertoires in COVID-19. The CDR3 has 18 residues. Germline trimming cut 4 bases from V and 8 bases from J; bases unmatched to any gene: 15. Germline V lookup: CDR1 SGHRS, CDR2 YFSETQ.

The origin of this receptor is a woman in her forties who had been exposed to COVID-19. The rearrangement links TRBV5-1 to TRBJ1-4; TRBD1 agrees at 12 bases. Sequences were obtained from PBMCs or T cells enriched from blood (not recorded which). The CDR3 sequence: CASSPEGQGAPIVEKLFF. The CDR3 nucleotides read TGCGCCAGCAGCCCGGAGGGACAGGGGGCGCCGATTGTCGAAAAACTGTTTTTT. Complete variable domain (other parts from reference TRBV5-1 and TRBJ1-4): KAGVTQTPRYLIKTRGQQVTLSCSPISGHRSVSWYQQTPGQGLQFLFEYFSETQRNKGNFPGRFSGRQFSNSRSEMNVSTLELGDSALYLCASSPEGQGAPIVEKLFFGSGTQLSVL.